What follows are 17 T cell receptor beta chains derived from one specimen sequenced in a study of vaccination effects on CD4 cells after COVID-19. Data came from immunoSEQ multiplex PCR; TCRdb stores just in-frame clones and leaves some out. The table lists 15,000 or so clones, around 80% of them singletons. What these receptors recognize is not known. Peptide-pool stimulation followed by sequencing identified expanded antigen-specific CD4+ clonotypes in the ViraFEST assay. Having been cultured for about 10 days, the cells underwent CD4+ T cell isolation. Confirmation by PCR established that the person had SARS-CoV-2 infection between March and December 2020. Subjects were given two BNT162b2 or mRNA-1273 vaccine doses. Source: CD4+ T cells from PBMCs cultured with SARS-CoV-2 spike peptides, taken after COVID-19 vaccination. The receptor source for this set is a human donor who had a prior SARS-CoV-2 infection.

The V and J genes are TRBV23-1 and TRBJ2-1; TRBD2 is a possible D gene (7 bases). TRBV23-1 is an ORF; its function is uncertain. CDR3 length: 15 amino acids. Trimming left V 4 bases short and J 1 base short, with 11 bases between. For the CDR3, the DNA is TGCGCCAGCAGTCGGGGGGGCAAATCCTACAATGAGCAGTTCTTC. The encoded protein is CASSRGGKSYNEQFF.

The CDR3 region is CASSQDPGTPADTQYF. The CDR3 DNA follows: TGCGCCAGCAGCCAAGATCCCGGGACCCCGGCAGATACGCAGTATTTT. V and J are TRBV4-1 and TRBJ2-3, with D perhaps being TRBD1 or TRBD2 (5 bases each). Germline V CDR1 and CDR2: MGHRA, YSYEKL. V was clipped by 0 bases and J by 4 bases, with 14 bases between them. The CDR3 has 16 residues.

This rearrangement joins TRBV6-5 to TRBJ1-3; 10 bases agree with TRBD1. The CDR3 sequence is 13 residues long. In germline, CDR1 is MNHEY, CDR2 SVGAGI. V lost 6 bases to trimming and J lost 6 bases; unmatched junction nucleotides: 2. The CDR3 DNA follows: TGTGCCAGCAGCGGGACAGGGGCAAACACCATATATTTT. Its protein is CASSGTGANTIYF.

J is TRBJ2-5 and V is TRBV7-3; 13 positions match TRBD2. The CDR3 length is 15 residues. The V and J ends lost 5 bases and 5 bases, in that order; junction bases with no gene match: 5. Germline lookup yields CDR1 SGHTA and CDR2 FQGTGA. CDR3 bases: TGTGCCAGCAGCGCGACTAGCGGGGGGTTTGAGACCCAGTACTTC. Residues: CASSATSGGFETQYF.

The chain uses TRBV5-4 and TRBJ1-2, with 12 bases aligning to TRBD1. The CDR3 runs 14 residues. CDR1 is SGHNT and CDR2 is YYREEE in the germline V gene (reference sequence). V shed 3 bases, J shed 7 bases, and the junction held 4 bases outside the gene matches. CDR3 loop: CASSSGQGAPGYTF. DNA of the CDR3: TGTGCCAGCAGCTCGGGACAGGGGGCGCCTGGCTACACCTTC.

Only a few counts were recorded for this clone. The chain carries TRBV2 and TRBJ2-7, with 15 bases that match TRBD2. Germline V CDR1 and CDR2: SNHLY, FYNNEI. The trim removed 4 bases at V and 7 bases at J, leaving 5 bases unmatched. This CDR3 contains 15 residues. The CDR3 loop is CASSGGLAGGQEQYF. CDR3 DNA: TGTGCCAGCAGTGGTGGACTAGCGGGGGGGCAGGAGCAGTACTTC.

CDR3 in DNA: TGTGCCAGTTCCTTCGGAGCCCGGACGGCCTACGAGCAGTACTTC. Translated: CASSFGARTAYEQYF. J is TRBJ2-7 and V is TRBV18; D call uncertain. The length of the CDR3 is 15 residues. V was shortened by 9 bases and J by 2 bases, with 20 bases between the two germline ends. Germline values: CDR1 KGHSH, CDR2 LQKENI. The complete variable domain, with remaining parts taken from reference TRBV18 and TRBJ2-7, reads NAGVMQNPRHLVRRRGQEARLRCSPMKGHSHVYWYRQLPEEGLKFMVYLQKENIIDESGMPKERFSAEFPKEGPSILRIQQVVRGDSAAYFCASSFGARTAYEQYFGPGTRLTVT.

This chain joins TRBV18 and TRBJ1-1; 9 nucleotides match TRBD1. Germline CDR1 KGHSH, CDR2 LQKENI. The CDR3 is made up of 14 amino acids. V was pared by 6 bases and J by 12 bases, with 14 bases of the junction left unmatched. This CDR3 is CASSRERTGASTFF. CDR3 nucleotides: TGTGCCAGCTCGCGCGAGCGGACAGGGGCCTCAACTTTCTTT.

Only a few counts were recorded for this clone. The rearrangement uses TRBV10-3 and TRBJ1-4, with TRBD1 matching over 7 bases. Germline V gene data show CDR1 as ENHRY and CDR2 as SYGVKD. This CDR3 comprises 15 residues. Trimming took 0 bases from V and 8 from J; bases not matched to a gene: 6. In DNA form, the CDR3 reads TGTGCCATCAGTGAGTCGGTAGGGGGCGCGGAAAAACTGTTTTTT. Translation: CAISESVGGAEKLFF.

This clone was recorded once. This chain uses TRBV5-1 with TRBJ2-1, with 12 bases lining up with TRBD2. This CDR3 region has 16 residues. Trimming removed 4 bases from V and 5 bases from J; junction bases left unmatched: 7. The germline V gene encodes CDR1 SGHRS and CDR2 YFSETQ. In DNA form, the CDR3 reads TGCGCCAGCAGCACACGACTAGCGGGGGCCAACAATGAGCAGTTCTTC. Translating it yields CASSTRLAGANNEQFF.

CDR3 protein: CASSSGTSGFKQYF. CDR3 coding DNA: TGTGCCAGCAGCTCCGGGACTAGCGGTTTCAAGCAGTACTTC. The rearrangement uses TRBV13 and TRBJ2-7, with 11 bases matching TRBD2. The CDR3 contains 14 residues. Looked up from germline, CDR1 is PRHDT and CDR2 is FYEKMQ (reference sequence). V trimming: 4 bases; J trimming: 8 bases; junction bases outside the gene matches: 7.

The chain carries TRBV11-2 and TRBJ1-5; D is unresolved. Germline CDR1 is SGHAT and CDR2 is FQNNGV. The CDR3 totals 13 residues. Trimming stripped 5 bases from V and 5 bases from J, with 10 bases between. The CDR3 sequence: CASSRREDQPQHF. The CDR3 nucleotides are TGTGCCAGCAGCCGACGTGAGGATCAGCCCCAGCATTTT. Variable domain in full (rest from reference TRBV11-2 and TRBJ1-5): EAGVAQSPRYKIIEKRQSVAFWCNPISGHATLYWYQQILGQGPKLLIQFQNNGVVDDSQLPKDRFSAERLKGVDSTLKIQPAKLEDSAVYLCASSRREDQPQHFGDGTRLSIL.

The rearrangement uses TRBV5-4 and TRBJ1-2; the match to TRBD1 covers 8 bases. The CDR3 spans 14 residues. Germline trimming cut 3 bases from V and 3 bases from J; bases unmatched to any gene: 4. The germline V gene encodes CDR1 SGHNT and CDR2 YYREEE (reference sequence). CDR3 bases: TGTGCCAGCAGCTGGGCGACAGGGGACTATGGCTACACCTTC. Protein sequence: CASSWATGDYGYTF.

The chain employs TRBV2 and TRBJ2-7, with TRBD2 identical over 8 bases. After removal of 10 bases from V and 3 bases from J, the junction contained 8 bases not matched to a gene. The CDR3 has 13 amino acids. The germline CDR1 and CDR2 sequences are SNHLY and FYNNEI. The CDR3 nucleotides read TGTGCCACTTCGGGAGGGCGAAACTACGAGCAGTACTTC. Protein sequence: CATSGGRNYEQYF.

This clone has just one count. V gene TRBV7-3 combines with J gene TRBJ1-1; TRBD1 matches at 8 bases. This CDR3 contains 15 residues. Germline-derived CDR1 and CDR2 are SGHTA and FQGTGA. The ends lost 2 bases at V and 1 base at J; junction bases unmatched: 3. CDR3 in amino acids: CASSLLGQGNTEAFF. As DNA, the CDR3 is TGTGCCAGCAGCTTACTAGGACAGGGGAACACTGAAGCTTTCTTT.

The chain employs TRBV2 and TRBJ2-7, with D perhaps matching TRBD1 or TRBD2 (5 bases each). The CDR3 is 12 residues long. V shed 7 bases and J shed 7 bases, with 14 bases lying between them. Germline V gene sequence: CDR1 SNHLY, CDR2 FYNNEI. CDR3 sequence: CASKAAGGEQYF. The CDR3 nucleotides are TGTGCCAGCAAAGCAGCTGGGGGAGAGCAGTACTTC.

The V and J genes are TRBV27 and TRBJ2-1; the D gene is possibly TRBD2 (6 bases). Per the germline V gene, CDR1 is MNHEY and CDR2 is SMNVEV (reference sequence). This CDR3 contains 12 residues. Trimming cost V 7 bases and J 15 bases, with 19 bases left between them. The CDR3 protein is CASKGASDYLFF. CDR3 nucleotides: TGTGCCAGCAAAGGGGCTAGCGACTATTTGTTCTTC.